This T cell receptor beta chain was sequenced in a study of identical twins. One entry per CDR3 protein results from TCRdb running MiXCR on the 5' RACE reads. Of about 470,000 distinct CDR3 sequences in the sample, approximately 24% were seen once. This clonotype was seen a handful of times. CDR1 is SQVTM, CDR2 ANQGSEA, per germline. The CDR3 is 15 amino acids. The V end was cut by 7 bases, the J end by 9 bases, with 25 bases between. The sample also formed part of further work on T cells expressing NK-cell markers. That work adds: Each TCR beta repertoire originated in sorted T cells that were CD3+CD56+NKG2C+, CD3+CD56+NKG2C- or CD3+CD56-NKG2C+.

V and J are TRBV29-1 and TRBJ2-1, with a tentative D call TRBD1 (5 bases). Input material: CD4+ T cells sorted from blood. This receptor was taken from a young woman in good health. The CDR3 protein is CSAEKGAFSASEQFF. The CDR3 coding sequence is TGCAGCGCCGAGAAAGGGGCCTTCTCTGCCTCTGAGCAGTTCTTC.